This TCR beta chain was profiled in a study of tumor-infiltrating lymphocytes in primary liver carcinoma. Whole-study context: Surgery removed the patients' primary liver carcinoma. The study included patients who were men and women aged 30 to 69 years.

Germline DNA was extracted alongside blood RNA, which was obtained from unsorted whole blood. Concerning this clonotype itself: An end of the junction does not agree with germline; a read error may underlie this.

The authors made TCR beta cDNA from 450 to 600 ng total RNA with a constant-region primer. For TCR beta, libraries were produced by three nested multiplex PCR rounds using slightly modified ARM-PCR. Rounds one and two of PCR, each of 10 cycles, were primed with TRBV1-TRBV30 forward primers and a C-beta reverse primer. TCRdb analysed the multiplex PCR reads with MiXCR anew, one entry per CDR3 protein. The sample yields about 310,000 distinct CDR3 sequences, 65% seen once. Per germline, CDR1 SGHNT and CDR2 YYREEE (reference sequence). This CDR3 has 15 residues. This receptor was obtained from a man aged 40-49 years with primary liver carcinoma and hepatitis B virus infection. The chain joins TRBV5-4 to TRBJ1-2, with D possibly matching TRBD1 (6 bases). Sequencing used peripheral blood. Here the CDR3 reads CASSATGRGNYGYSF. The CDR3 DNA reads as TGTGCCAGCAGCGCTACAGGGAGGGGGAACTATGGCTACAGCTTC.